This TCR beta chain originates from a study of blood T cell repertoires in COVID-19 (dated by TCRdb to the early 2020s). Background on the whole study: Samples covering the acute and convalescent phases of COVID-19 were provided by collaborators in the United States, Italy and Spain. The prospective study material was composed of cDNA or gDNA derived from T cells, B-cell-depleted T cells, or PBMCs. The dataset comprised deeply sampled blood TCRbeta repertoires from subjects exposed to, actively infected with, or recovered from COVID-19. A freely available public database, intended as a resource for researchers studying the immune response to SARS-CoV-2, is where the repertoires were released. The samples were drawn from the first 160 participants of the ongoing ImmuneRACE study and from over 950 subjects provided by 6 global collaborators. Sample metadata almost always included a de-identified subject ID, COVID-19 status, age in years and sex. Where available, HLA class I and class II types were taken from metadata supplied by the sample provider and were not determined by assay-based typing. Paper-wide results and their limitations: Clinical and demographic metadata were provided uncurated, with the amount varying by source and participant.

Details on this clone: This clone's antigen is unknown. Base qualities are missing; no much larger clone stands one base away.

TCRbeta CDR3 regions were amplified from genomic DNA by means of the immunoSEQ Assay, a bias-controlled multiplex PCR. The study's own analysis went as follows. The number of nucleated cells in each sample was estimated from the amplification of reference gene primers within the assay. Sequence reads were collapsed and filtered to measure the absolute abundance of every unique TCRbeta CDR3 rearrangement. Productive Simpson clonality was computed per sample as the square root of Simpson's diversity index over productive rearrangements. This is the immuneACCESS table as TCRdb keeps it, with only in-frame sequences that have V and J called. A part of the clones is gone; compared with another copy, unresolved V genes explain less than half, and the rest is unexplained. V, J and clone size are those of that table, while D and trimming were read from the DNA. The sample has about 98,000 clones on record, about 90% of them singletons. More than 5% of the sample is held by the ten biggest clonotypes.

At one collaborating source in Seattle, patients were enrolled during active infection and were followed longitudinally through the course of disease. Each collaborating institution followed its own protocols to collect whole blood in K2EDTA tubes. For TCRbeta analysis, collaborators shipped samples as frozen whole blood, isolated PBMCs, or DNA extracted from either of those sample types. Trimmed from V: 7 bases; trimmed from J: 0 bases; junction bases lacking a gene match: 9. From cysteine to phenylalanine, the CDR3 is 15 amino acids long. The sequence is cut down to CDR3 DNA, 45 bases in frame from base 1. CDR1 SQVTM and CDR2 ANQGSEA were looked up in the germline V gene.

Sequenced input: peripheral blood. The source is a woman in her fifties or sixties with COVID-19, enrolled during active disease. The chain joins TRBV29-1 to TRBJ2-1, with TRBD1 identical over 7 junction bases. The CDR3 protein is CSGRQGTSSYNEQFF. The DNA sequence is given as TGCAGCGGAAGACAGGGAACATCCTCCTACAATGAGCAGTTCTTC.